Below are 2 T cell receptor beta chains sequenced from a single sample in a study of blood T cell repertoires in COVID-19 (dated by TCRdb to the early 2020s). The library came from the immunoSEQ multiplex PCR assay. What TCRdb holds here is the immuneACCESS table cut down to in-frame rearrangements. Part of the clones is not present; checked against another copy, under half of the missing clones reflect an unresolved V gene, and the others are unexplained. The sample table contains some 340,000 clones; only one count was recorded for 85% to 95% of them. About 4.2% of the sample is taken by the ten largest. The sequencing input was PBMCs or T cells enriched from blood (not recorded which). Receptors originate from a woman in her twenties or thirties who had been exposed to COVID-19.

The chain uses TRBV5-1 and TRBJ1-5; possible D gene TRBD1, 6 bases. V lost 4 bases to trimming and J lost 2 bases, with 7 bases between them. This CDR3 has 13 amino acids. The germline V gene has CDR1 SGHRS and CDR2 YFSETQ. CDR3 sequence reads: CASSRTGNQPQHF. CDR3 sequence (DNA): TGCGCCAGCAGCCGGACAGGCAATCAGCCCCAGCATTTT.

Only one count was recorded for this clone. The chain recombines TRBV3-1 (or the pseudogene TRBV3-2) with TRBJ1-1, with D possibly being TRBD1 (5 bases). CDR3 size: 13 residues. Between the trimmed V and J ends, which lost 4 bases and 1 base, there was a span of 7 bases. Germline V gene sequence: CDR1 LGHDT, CDR2 YNNKEL (reference sequence). CDR3 nucleotide sequence: TGTGCCAGCAGCCGACAGACGAACACTGAAGCTTTCTTT. This encodes CASSRQTNTEAFF.